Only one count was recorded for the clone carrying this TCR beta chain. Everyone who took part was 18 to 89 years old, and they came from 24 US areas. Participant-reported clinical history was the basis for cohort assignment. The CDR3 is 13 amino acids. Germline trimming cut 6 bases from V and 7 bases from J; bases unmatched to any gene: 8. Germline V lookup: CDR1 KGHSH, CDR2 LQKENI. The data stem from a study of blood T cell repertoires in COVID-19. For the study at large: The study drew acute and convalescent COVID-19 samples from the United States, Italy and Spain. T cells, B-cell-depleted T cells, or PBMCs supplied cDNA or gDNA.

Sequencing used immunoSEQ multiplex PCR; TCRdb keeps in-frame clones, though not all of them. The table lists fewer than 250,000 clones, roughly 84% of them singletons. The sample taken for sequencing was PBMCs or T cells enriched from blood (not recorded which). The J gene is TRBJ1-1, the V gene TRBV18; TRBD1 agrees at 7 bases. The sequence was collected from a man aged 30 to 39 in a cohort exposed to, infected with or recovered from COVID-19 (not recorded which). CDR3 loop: CASSLTGVDEAFF. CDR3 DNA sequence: TGTGCCAGCTCCCTTACAGGGGTCGATGAAGCTTTCTTT.